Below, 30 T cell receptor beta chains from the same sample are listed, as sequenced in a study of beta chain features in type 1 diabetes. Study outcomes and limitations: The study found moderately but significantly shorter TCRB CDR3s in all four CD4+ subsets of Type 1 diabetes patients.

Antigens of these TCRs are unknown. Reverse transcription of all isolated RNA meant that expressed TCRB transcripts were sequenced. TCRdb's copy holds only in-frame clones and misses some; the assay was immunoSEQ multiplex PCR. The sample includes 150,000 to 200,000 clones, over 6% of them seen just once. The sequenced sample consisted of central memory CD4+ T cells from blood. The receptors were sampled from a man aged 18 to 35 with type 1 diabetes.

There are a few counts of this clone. CDR3 sequence reads: CASSPHTSSQTDTQYF. In DNA, the CDR3 is TGCGCCAGCAGCCCCCATACTAGCTCGCAAACAGATACGCAGTATTTT. The V call is TRBV5-1, the J call TRBJ2-3, with TRBD2 as a possible D gene (6 bases). With 4 bases removed from V and 3 bases from J, the gap between germline ends came to 18 bases. This CDR3 is built from 16 residues. Germline V gene sequence: CDR1 SGHRS, CDR2 YFSETQ.

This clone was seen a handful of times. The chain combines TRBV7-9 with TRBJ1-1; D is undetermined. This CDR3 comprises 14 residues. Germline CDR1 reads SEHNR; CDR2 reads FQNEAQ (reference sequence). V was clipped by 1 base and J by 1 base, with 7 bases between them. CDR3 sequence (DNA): TGTGCCAGCAGCTTAGTCGGGGAGAACACTGAAGCTTTCTTT. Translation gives CASSLVGENTEAFF.

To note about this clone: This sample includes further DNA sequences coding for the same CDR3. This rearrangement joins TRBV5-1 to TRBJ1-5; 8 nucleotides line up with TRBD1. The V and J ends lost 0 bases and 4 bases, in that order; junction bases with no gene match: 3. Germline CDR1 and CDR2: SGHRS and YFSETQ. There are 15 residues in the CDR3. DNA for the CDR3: TGCGCCAGCAGCTTGGGTCAGGGGGCGAATCAGCCCCAGCATTTT. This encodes CASSLGQGANQPQHF.

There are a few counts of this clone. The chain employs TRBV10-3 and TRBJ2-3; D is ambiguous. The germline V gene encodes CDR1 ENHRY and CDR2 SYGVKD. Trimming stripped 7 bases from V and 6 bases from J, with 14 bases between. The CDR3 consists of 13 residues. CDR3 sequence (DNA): TGTGCCATCAAAAGTGGTTCTATCGATACGCAGTATTTT. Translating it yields CAIKSGSIDTQYF.

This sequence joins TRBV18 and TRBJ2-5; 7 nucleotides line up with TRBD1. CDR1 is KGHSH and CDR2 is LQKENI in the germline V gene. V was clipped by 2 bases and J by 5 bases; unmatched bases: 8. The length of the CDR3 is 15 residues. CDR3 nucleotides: TGTGCCAGCTCACCAGGGACAGTGTCTACGGAGACCCAGTACTTC. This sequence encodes CASSPGTVSTETQYF.

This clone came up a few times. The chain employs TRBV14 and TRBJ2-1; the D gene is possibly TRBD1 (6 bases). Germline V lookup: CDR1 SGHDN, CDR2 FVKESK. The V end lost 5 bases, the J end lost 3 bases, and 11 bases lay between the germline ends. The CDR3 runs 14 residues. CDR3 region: CASSSDRFYNEQFF. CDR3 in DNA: TGTGCCAGCAGCTCCGACAGGTTCTACAATGAGCAGTTCTTC.

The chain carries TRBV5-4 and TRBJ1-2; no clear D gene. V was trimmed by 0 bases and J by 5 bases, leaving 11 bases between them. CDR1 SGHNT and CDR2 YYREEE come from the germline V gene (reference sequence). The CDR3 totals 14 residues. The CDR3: CASSLVGREYGYTF. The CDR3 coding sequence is TGTGCCAGCAGCTTGGTGGGCCGAGAGTATGGCTACACCTTC. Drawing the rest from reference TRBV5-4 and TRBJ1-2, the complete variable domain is ETGVTQSPTHLIKTRGQQVTLRCSSQSGHNTVSWYQQALGQGPQFIFQYYREEENGRGNFPPRFSGLQFPNYSSELNVNALELDDSALYLCASSLVGREYGYTFGSGTRLTVV.

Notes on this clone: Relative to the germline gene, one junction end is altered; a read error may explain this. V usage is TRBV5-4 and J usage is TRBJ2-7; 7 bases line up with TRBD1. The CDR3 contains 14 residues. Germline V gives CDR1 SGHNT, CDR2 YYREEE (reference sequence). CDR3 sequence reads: CASSLGGQVYEQYF. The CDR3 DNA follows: TGTGCCAGCAGTTTGGGCGGACAGGTCTACGAGCAGTACTTC.

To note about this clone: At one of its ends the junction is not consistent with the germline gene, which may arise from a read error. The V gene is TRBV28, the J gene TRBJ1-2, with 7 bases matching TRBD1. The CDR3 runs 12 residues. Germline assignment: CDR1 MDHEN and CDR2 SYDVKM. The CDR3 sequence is CASREGQPRAVF. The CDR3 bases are TGTGCCAGCAGGGAGGGACAGCCGAGAGCGGTGTTC.

The CDR3 nucleotides read TGTGCCAGCAGGCGAACAGGGGGCGGGGATCAGCCCCAGCATTTT. Amino acids: CASRRTGGGDQPQHF. The J gene is TRBJ1-5, the V gene TRBV6-6, with 9 bases that match TRBD1. Trimming at V came to 6 bases and at J to 5 bases, leaving 8 bases not matched to a gene. CDR3 size: 15 residues. Per the germline V gene, CDR1 is MNHNY and CDR2 is SVGAGI (reference sequence).

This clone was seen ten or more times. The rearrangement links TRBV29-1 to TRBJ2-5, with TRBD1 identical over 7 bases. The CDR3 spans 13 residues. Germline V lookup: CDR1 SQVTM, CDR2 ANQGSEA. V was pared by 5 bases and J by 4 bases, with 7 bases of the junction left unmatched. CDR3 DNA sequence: TGCAGCGTTACAAGGGGGCTAGGAGAGACCCAGTACTTC. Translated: CSVTRGLGETQYF.

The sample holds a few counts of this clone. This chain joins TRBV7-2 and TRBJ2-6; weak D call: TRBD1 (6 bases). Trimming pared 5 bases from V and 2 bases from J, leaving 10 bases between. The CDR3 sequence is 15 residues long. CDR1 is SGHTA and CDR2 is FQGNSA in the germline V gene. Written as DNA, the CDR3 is TGTGCCAGCAGCCCCACAGGGACTGGGGCCAACGTCCTGACTTTC. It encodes CASSPTGTGANVLTF.

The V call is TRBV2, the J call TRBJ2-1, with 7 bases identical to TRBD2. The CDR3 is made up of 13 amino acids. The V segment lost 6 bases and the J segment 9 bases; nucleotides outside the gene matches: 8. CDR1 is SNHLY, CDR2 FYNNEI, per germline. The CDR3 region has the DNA TGTGCCAGCAGGAGCGGGGACGCGTCTGAGCAGTTCTTC. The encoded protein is CASRSGDASEQFF. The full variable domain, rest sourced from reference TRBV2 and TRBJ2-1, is EPEVTQTPSHQVTQMGQEVILRCVPISNHLYFYWYRQILGQKVEFLVSFYNNEISEKSEIFDDQFSVERPDGSNFTLKIRSTKLEDSAMYFCASRSGDASEQFFGPGTRLTVL.

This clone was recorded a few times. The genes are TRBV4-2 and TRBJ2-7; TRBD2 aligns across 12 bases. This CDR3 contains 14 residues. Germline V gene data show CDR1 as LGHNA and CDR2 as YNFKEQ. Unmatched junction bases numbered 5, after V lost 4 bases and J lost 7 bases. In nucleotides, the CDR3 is TGTGCCAGCAGCCCCCTAGCGGGGGGGCTTGAGCAGTACTTC. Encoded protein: CASSPLAGGLEQYF.

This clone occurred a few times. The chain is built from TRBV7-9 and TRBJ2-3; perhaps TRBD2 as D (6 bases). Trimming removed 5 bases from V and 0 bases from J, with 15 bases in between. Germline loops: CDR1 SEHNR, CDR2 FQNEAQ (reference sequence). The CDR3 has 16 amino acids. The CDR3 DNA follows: TGTGCCAGCAGCCCCCTCCGGGACTCGAGCACAGATACGCAGTATTTT. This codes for CASSPLRDSSTDTQYF.

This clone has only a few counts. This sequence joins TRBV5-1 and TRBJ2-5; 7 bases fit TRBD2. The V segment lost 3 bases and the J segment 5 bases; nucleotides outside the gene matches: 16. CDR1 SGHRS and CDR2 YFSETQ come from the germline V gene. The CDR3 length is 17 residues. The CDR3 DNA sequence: TGCGCCAGCAGCTGGAACGAGCCCGGGAGGCCCCACGAGACCCAGTACTTC. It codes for CASSWNEPGRPHETQYF.

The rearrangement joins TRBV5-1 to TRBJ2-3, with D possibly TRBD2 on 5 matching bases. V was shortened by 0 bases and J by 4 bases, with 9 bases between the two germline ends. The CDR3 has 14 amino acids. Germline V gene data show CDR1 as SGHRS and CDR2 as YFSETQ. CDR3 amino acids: CASSLDEGPDTQYF. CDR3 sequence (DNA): TGCGCCAGCAGCTTGGACGAGGGCCCAGATACGCAGTATTTT.

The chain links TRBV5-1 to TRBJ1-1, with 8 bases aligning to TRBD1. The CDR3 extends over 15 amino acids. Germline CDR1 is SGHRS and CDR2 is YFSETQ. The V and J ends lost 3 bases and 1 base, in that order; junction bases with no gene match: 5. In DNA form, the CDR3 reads TGCGCCAGCAGCTATGGACAGGGCGAGAACACTGAAGCTTTCTTT. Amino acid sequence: CASSYGQGENTEAFF.

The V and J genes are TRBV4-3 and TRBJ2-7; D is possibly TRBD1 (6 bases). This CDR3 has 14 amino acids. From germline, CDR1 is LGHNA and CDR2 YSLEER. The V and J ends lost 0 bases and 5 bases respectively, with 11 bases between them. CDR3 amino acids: CASSQEVGAHEQYF. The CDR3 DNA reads TGCGCCAGCAGCCAAGAGGTGGGGGCCCACGAGCAGTACTTC.

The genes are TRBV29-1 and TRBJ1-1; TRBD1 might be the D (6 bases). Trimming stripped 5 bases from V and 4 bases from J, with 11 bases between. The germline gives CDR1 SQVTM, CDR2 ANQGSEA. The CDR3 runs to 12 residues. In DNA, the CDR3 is TGCAGCGTTACAGGGCCCGGCACTGAAGCTTTCTTT. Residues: CSVTGPGTEAFF.

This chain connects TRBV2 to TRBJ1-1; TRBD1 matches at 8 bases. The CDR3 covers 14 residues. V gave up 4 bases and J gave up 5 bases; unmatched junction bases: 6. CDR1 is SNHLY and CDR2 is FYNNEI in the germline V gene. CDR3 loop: CASSADTGGTEAFF. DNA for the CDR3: TGTGCCAGCAGTGCAGACACAGGGGGAACTGAAGCTTTCTTT.

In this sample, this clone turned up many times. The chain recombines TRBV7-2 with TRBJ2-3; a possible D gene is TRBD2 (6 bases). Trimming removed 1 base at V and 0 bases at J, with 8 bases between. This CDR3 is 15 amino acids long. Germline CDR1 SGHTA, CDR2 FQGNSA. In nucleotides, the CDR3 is TGTGCCAGCAGCTTAGTGGGGGGTAGCACAGATACGCAGTATTTT. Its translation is CASSLVGGSTDTQYF. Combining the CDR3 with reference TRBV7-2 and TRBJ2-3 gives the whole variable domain GAGVSQSPSNKVTEKGKDVELRCDPISGHTALYWYRQSLGQGLEFLIYFQGNSAPDKSGLPSDRFSAERTGGSVSTLTIQRTQQEDSAVYLCASSLVGGSTDTQYFGPGTRLTVL.

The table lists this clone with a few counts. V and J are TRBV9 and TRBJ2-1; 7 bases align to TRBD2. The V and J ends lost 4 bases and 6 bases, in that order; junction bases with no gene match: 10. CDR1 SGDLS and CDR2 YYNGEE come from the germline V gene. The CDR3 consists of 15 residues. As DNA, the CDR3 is TGTGCCAGCAGCATCTCCGTTGGGGAGGGCAATGAGCAGTTCTTC. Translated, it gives CASSISVGEGNEQFF.

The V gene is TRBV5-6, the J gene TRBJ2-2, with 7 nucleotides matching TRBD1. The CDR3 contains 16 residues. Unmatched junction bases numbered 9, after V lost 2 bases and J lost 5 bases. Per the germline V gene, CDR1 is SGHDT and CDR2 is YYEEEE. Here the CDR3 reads CASSFGRGLRTGELFF. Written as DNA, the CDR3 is TGTGCCAGCAGCTTTGGAAGGGGGCTTCGGACCGGGGAGCTGTTTTTT.

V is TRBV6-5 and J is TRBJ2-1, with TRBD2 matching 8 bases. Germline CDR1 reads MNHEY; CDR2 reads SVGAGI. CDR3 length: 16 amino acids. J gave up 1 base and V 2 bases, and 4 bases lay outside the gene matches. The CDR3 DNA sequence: TGTGCCAGCAGTTACGGCGGGGGGCTATCCTACAATGAGCAGTTCTTC. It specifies CASSYGGGLSYNEQFF.

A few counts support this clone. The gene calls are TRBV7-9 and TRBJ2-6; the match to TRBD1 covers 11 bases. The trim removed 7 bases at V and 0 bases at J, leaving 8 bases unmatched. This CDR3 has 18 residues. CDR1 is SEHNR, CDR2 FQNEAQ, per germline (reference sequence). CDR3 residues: CASMQRTGGFSGANVLTF. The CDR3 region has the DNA TGTGCCAGCATGCAGCGGACAGGGGGCTTCTCTGGGGCCAACGTCCTGACTTTC.

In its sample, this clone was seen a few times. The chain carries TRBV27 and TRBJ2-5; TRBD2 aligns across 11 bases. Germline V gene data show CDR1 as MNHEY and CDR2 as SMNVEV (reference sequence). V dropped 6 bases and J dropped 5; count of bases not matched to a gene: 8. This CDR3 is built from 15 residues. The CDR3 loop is CASSPTSGAGETQYF. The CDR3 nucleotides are TGTGCCAGCAGCCCGACTAGCGGGGCTGGGGAGACCCAGTACTTC.

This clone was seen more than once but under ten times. CDR3 in amino acids: CASSSGTSGADTQYF. The CDR3 DNA reads as TGTGCCAGCAGCTCTGGGACTAGCGGGGCAGATACGCAGTATTTT. The V gene is TRBV7-9, the J gene TRBJ2-3; 13 bases line up with TRBD2. The CDR3 spans 15 residues. Per germline, CDR1 SEHNR and CDR2 FQNEAQ (reference sequence). The ends lost 4 bases at V and 4 bases at J; junction bases unmatched: 2. The entire variable domain, with the rest obtained from reference TRBV7-9 and TRBJ2-3, is as follows: DTGVSQNPRHKITKRGQNVTFRCDPISEHNRLYWYRQTLGQGPEFLTYFQNEAQLEKSRLLSDRFSAERPKGSFSTLEIQRTEQGDSAMYLCASSSGTSGADTQYFGPGTRLTVL.

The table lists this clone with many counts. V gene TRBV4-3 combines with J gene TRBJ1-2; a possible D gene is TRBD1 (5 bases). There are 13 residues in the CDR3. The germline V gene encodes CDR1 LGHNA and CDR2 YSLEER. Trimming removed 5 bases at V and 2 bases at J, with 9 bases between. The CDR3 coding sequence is TGCGCCAGCAGCGGGGCATCAAACTATGGCTACACCTTC. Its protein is CASSGASNYGYTF.

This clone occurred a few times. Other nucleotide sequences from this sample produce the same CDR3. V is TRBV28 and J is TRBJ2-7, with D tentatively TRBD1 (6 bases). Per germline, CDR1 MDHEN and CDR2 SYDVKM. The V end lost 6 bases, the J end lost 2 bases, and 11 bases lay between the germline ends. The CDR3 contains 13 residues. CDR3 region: CASRPGQTYEQYF. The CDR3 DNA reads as TGTGCCAGCAGGCCCGGACAGACCTACGAGCAGTACTTC. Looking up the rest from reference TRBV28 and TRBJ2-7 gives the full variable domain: DVKVTQSSRYLVKRTGEKVFLECVQDMDHENMFWYRQDPGLGLRLIYFSYDVKMKEKGDIPEGYSVSREKKERFSLILESASTNQTSMYLCASRPGQTYEQYFGPGTRLTVT.